This T cell receptor (beta chain) was documented in a study of shared clonotypes between healthy human individuals. Study-level findings and limits: Depth of sequencing was expected to influence donor clonotype sharing. Naive subsets, compared against memory subsets, generally had larger estimated richness values.

This clone was observed once. The target antigen is unknown. This CDR3 region has 16 residues. With 0 bases clipped from V and 5 bases from J, the junction kept 2 bases outside the gene matches. Per germline, CDR1 MNHEY and CDR2 SVGAGI. Naive CD8 cells comprised CD45RO-negative, CCR7-positively selected cells, excluding terminally differentiated effector memory CD45RA+ cells. The donors, all of them Caucasian adults, lived in Nashville, Tennessee. Produced via immunoSEQ multiplex PCR; TCRdb's table is partial and in-frame only. The repertoire holds some 2 million clones, with about 94% as singletons. J is TRBJ2-5 and V is TRBV6-5; 14 bases fit TRBD2. Sequencing was done on a sample of naive CD8+ T cells sorted from blood. This clonotype was sampled from a man between 18 and 35 years old in good health. DNA of the CDR3: TGTGCCAGCAGTTACTCGAGACTAGCGGGAGGGGAGACCCAGTACTTC. Translating it yields CASSYSRLAGGETQYF.